These 20 T cell receptor beta chains originate from one sample sequenced in a study of blood T cell repertoires in COVID-19. TCRdb keeps only in-frame clones here, not all; method: immunoSEQ multiplex PCR. The table shows roughly 250,000 clones, with 80% to 90% occurring only once. Input material: PBMCs or T cells enriched from blood (not recorded which). The receptors shown here come from a woman in her 30s who had recovered from COVID-19.

The CDR3 reads CASSQVSSGTADTQYF. Written as DNA, the CDR3 is TGCGCCAGCAGCCAAGTGTCTAGCGGGACGGCGGATACGCAGTATTTT. This chain joins TRBV4-1 and TRBJ2-3, with 9 bases that match TRBD2. The CDR3 length is 16 residues. Trimming removed 1 base from V and 6 bases from J; junction bases left unmatched: 8. Germline V gene data show CDR1 as MGHRA and CDR2 as YSYEKL.

The V call is TRBV5-4, the J call TRBJ2-7; maybe TRBD2 (6 bases). Between the trimmed V and J ends, which lost 0 bases and 2 bases, there was a span of 9 bases. The CDR3 length is 14 residues. The germline CDR1 and CDR2 sequences are SGHNT and YYREEE (reference sequence). CDR3 nucleotide sequence: TGTGCCAGCAGCTTGGCCCTAGCGCCCTACGAGCAGTACTTC. It yields the protein CASSLALAPYEQYF.

The chain recombines TRBV28 with TRBJ1-2; possibly TRBD1 for D (6 bases). The CDR3 runs 14 residues. The V end was cut by 6 bases, the J end by 4 bases, with 15 bases between. Germline V lookup: CDR1 MDHEN, CDR2 SYDVKM. The CDR3 DNA reads as TGTGCCAGCAGCCAAGGGGGTAGGGGCTATGGCTACACCTTC. Translation gives CASSQGGRGYGYTF.

This clone was found once. The rearrangement uses TRBV11-2 and TRBJ2-1, with D possibly being TRBD2 (5 bases). V shed 1 base and J shed 7 bases, with 17 bases lying between them. This CDR3 region has 16 residues. Germline CDR1 is SGHAT and CDR2 is FQNNGV. As DNA, the CDR3 is TGTGCCAGCAGCTTAGCAATGGCTATAGCGAGGAATGAGCAGTTCTTC. Translation: CASSLAMAIARNEQFF.

This clone was observed once. The chain uses TRBV12-3 or TRBV12-4 and TRBJ1-1; D not resolved. The CDR3 sequence is 12 residues long. Trimming took 3 bases from V and 10 from J, leaving 12 bases between them. CDR3: CASSFKNRGAFF. DNA for the CDR3: TGTGCCAGCAGTTTTAAAAATCGGGGAGCTTTCTTT.

The table lists this clone with a count of one. The chain couples TRBV19 to TRBJ1-1, with a weak D call TRBD1 (5 bases). Trimming pared 4 bases from V and 1 base from J, leaving 13 bases between. The germline CDR1 and CDR2 sequences are LNHDA and SQIVND (reference sequence). The CDR3 loop spans 15 amino acids. CDR3 sequence reads: CASSTLTVPNTEAFF. Written as DNA, the CDR3 is TGTGCCAGTAGTACCTTGACAGTACCGAACACTGAAGCTTTCTTT.

The chain couples TRBV2 to TRBJ2-7; D ambiguous. Trimming took 4 bases from V and 2 from J, leaving 6 bases between them. Germline assignment: CDR1 SNHLY and CDR2 FYNNEI. The CDR3 has 12 residues. This chain's CDR3 is CASSGLAYEQYF. For the CDR3, the DNA is TGTGCCAGCAGTGGGCTCGCCTACGAGCAGTACTTC.

The chain employs TRBV12-3 or TRBV12-4 and TRBJ1-5, with D perhaps matching TRBD1 (6 bases). This CDR3 has 13 residues. V dropped 4 bases and J dropped 4 bases, with 8 bases sitting between them. The CDR3 is CASSWDTNQPQHF. CDR3 nucleotides: TGTGCCAGCAGTTGGGACACAAATCAGCCCCAGCATTTT.

The chain has TRBV5-4 and TRBJ1-2; a weak D match, TRBD1 (6 bases). In germline, CDR1 is SGHNT, CDR2 YYREEE (reference sequence). The CDR3 has 13 residues. The V gene lost 0 bases and the J gene lost 7 bases, with 10 bases spanning the gap. The CDR3 protein is CASSLGTGSGYTF. The CDR3 DNA is TGTGCCAGCAGCTTGGGCACAGGGTCTGGCTACACCTTC. Using reference TRBV5-4 and TRBJ1-2 for the parts outside the CDR3, the full variable domain is ETGVTQSPTHLIKTRGQQVTLRCSSQSGHNTVSWYQQALGQGPQFIFQYYREEENGRGNFPPRFSGLQFPNYSSELNVNALELDDSALYLCASSLGTGSGYTFGSGTRLTVV.

V and J are TRBV27 and TRBJ1-5; D perhaps matches TRBD1 (6 bases). Germline assignment: CDR1 MNHEY and CDR2 SMNVEV (reference sequence). V dropped 4 bases and J dropped 2 bases, with 12 bases sitting between them. This CDR3 comprises 15 residues. CDR3 sequence reads: CASSSRGFRNQPQHF. As DNA, the CDR3 is TGTGCCAGCAGTTCCAGGGGCTTTCGCAATCAGCCCCAGCATTTT.

V and J are TRBV28 and TRBJ1-4, with D perhaps TRBD1 (5 bases). CDR3 length: 13 residues. Germline V gives CDR1 MDHEN, CDR2 SYDVKM. V was clipped by 3 bases and J by 6 bases, with 8 bases between them. The CDR3 DNA reads TGTGCCAGCAGTTTGGAAGGGGATGAAAAACTGTTTTTT. Protein sequence: CASSLEGDEKLFF.

This chain links TRBV29-1 with TRBJ1-2; TRBD1 matches at 7 bases. This CDR3 has 12 residues. The germline gives CDR1 SQVTM, CDR2 ANQGSEA. With 8 bases clipped from V and 4 bases from J, the junction kept 7 bases outside the gene matches. In nucleotides, the CDR3 is TGCAGCACGAGGGACAGCTCCTATGGCTACACCTTC. Translating gives CSTRDSSYGYTF.

J is TRBJ1-5 and V is TRBV11-2, with D perhaps matching TRBD1 (5 bases). This CDR3 has 16 residues. V lost 0 bases and J 2 bases, leaving 11 bases between the germline ends. Per the germline V gene, CDR1 is SGHAT and CDR2 is FQNNGV. CDR3 DNA: TGTGCCAGCAGCTTAGAGGCGGGACTGGGCAATCAGCCCCAGCATTTT. Amino acid sequence: CASSLEAGLGNQPQHF.

The genes are TRBV5-5 and TRBJ2-5, with a possible D match to TRBD2 (6 bases). V dropped 0 bases and J dropped 9 bases, with 15 bases sitting between them. The germline CDR1 and CDR2 sequences are SGHKS and YYEKEE (reference sequence). The CDR3 extends over 14 amino acids. CDR3 sequence reads: CASSLELAIQAQYF. As DNA, the CDR3 is TGTGCCAGCAGCTTGGAACTAGCAATTCAAGCCCAGTACTTC.

This chain connects TRBV3-1 (or the pseudogene TRBV3-2) to TRBJ2-1; 11 positions agree with TRBD2. V lost 3 bases and J lost 6; bases outside the gene matches: 7. Germline-derived CDR1 and CDR2 are LGHDT and YNNKEL (reference sequence). The CDR3 contains 16 residues. The CDR3 protein is CASSHAVTSGANEQFF. The DNA for the CDR3 is TGTGCCAGCAGCCATGCTGTGACTAGCGGGGCCAATGAGCAGTTCTTC.

This clone was picked up a small number of times. Here the CDR3 DNA reads TGCAGCGTTAGCTCAGGGGAGCAGCCCCAGCATTTT. Translation: CSVSSGEQPQHF. The chain has TRBV29-1 and TRBJ1-5, with a possible D match to TRBD1 (6 bases). The V gene's germline CDR1 is SQVTM and CDR2 ANQGSEA. Trimming stripped 5 bases from V and 7 bases from J, with 12 bases between. The CDR3 runs to 12 residues.

The chain has TRBV27 and TRBJ2-7, with TRBD1 as a possible D gene (6 bases). Trimming left V 2 bases short and J 4 bases short, with 9 bases between. Germline V lookup: CDR1 MNHEY, CDR2 SMNVEV (reference sequence). This CDR3 has 13 residues. For the CDR3, the DNA is TGTGCCAGCAGTTTAGCAGGGGCTTACGAGCAGTACTTC. As protein: CASSLAGAYEQYF.

J is TRBJ1-6 and V is TRBV5-6; TRBD1 matches at 7 bases. V shed 4 bases, J shed 8 bases, and the junction held 9 bases outside the gene matches. From germline, CDR1 is SGHDT and CDR2 YYEEEE. CDR3 length: 15 amino acids. CDR3 protein: CASSIPGTDYSPLHF. CDR3 nucleotides: TGTGCCAGCAGCATCCCCGGGACAGATTATTCACCCCTCCACTTT.

This rearrangement joins TRBV18 to TRBJ1-2, with TRBD1 matching over 9 bases. From germline, CDR1 is KGHSH and CDR2 LQKENI. With V trimmed by 3 bases and J by 4 bases, 3 bases remained unmatched. The CDR3 is 14 amino acids. The CDR3, as DNA: TGTGCCAGCTCACCCGAGACAGGGGGCTATGGCTACACCTTC. It codes for CASSPETGGYGYTF.

The chain employs TRBV3-1 (or the pseudogene TRBV3-2) and TRBJ2-3, with a possible D match to TRBD2 (6 bases). CDR1 and CDR2 from the germline V gene are LGHDT and YNNKEL (reference sequence). The CDR3 consists of 15 residues. Trimming stripped 3 bases from V and 3 bases from J, with 13 bases between. In DNA form, the CDR3 reads TGTGCCAGCAGCCAGGCGGGATTGGGGACAGATACGCAGTATTTT. Translated, it gives CASSQAGLGTDTQYF.